This TCR beta chain was recorded in a study of cytomegalovirus exposure and HLA in healthy donors. Study at large: About 80 million unique TCRs from HLA-typed donors were held in an early data release.

This clone was counted only a few times. The antigen remains undetermined. Researchers ran the PCR with 60 Vbeta and 13 Jbeta primers. In the study's own analysis: The authors later counted around 80 million unique TCR beta chains, some 10 million of them shared. Only in-frame clones appear in the TCRdb table, and some are missing; sequencing was by immunoSEQ multiplex PCR. V and J calls and clone size are copied from that table; D and trimming were computed from the DNA. Among 140,000 or so clones, about two thirds were seen once, and the ten largest hold approximately 2%. Broader study findings: A highly shared variant cluster was judged a likely technical artifact.

The sequenced material came from PBMCs. The receptor was isolated from a man in his forties in good health and CMV-seronegative.

The CDR3 reads CSVGSDLNTEAFF. The DNA of the CDR3 is TGCAGCGTTGGTTCAGATTTGAACACTGAAGCTTTCTTT. V usage is TRBV29-1 and J usage is TRBJ1-1; no clear D. The CDR3 has 13 amino acids. V was shortened by 4 bases and J by 0 bases, with 9 bases between the two germline ends. Germline CDR1 and CDR2: SQVTM and ANQGSEA. The full variable domain, completed using reference TRBV29-1 and TRBJ1-1, is SAVISQKPSRDICQRGTSLTIQCQVDSQVTMMFWYRQQPGQSLTLIATANQGSEATYESGFVIDKFPISRPNLTFSTLTVSNMSPEDSSIYLCSVGSDLNTEAFFGQGTRLTVV.